This paragraph covers one TCR beta chain sequence. Germline CDR1 is LGHNA and CDR2 is YSLEER. V lost 4 bases and J lost 8; bases outside the gene matches: 10. The CDR3 runs to 14 residues. This specimen comes from a study of blood T cell repertoires in COVID-19. Turning to the study itself: Specimens from acute and convalescent COVID-19 originated in the United States, Italy and Spain.

Recovered participants had two consecutive negative NP/OP PCR tests, healthcare professional clearance, or symptom resolution. Under the authors' procedure: Quantification of nucleated cells was approximated via reference gene primer amplification. Sequencing was performed with immunoSEQ multiplex PCR; in TCRdb, only in-frame clones are kept and a portion is missing. D and trimming were read from the DNA, whereas the V and J calls and clone size are those reported in that table. The sample has 300,000 to 450,000 clones, roughly nine tenths seen once. The sample taken for sequencing was PBMCs or T cells enriched from blood (not recorded which). This receptor was identified in a man aged 18 to 29 who had recovered from COVID-19. The chain couples TRBV4-3 to TRBJ1-2; 7 nucleotides match TRBD1. This CDR3 is CASSRSDRRGGYTF. In DNA, the CDR3 is TGCGCCAGCAGCCGCTCGGACAGGCGAGGCGGCTACACCTTC.